This T cell receptor (beta chain) was sequenced in a study of cytomegalovirus exposure and HLA in healthy donors. This CDR3 is built from 14 residues. Trimming cost V 6 bases and J 3 bases; bases outside gene matches: 6. Germline V gives CDR1 LNHDA, CDR2 SQIVND (reference sequence). It was with 60 Vbeta and 13 Jbeta primers that the PCR ran. TCRdb's copy holds only in-frame clones and misses some; the assay was immunoSEQ multiplex PCR. The repertoire includes under 200,000 clones, approximately 70% of them detected once, and 1.5% to 2% sits in the top ten. The sequenced sample was PBMCs. The chain joins TRBV19 to TRBJ1-1; 8 positions match TRBD1. This TCR came from a woman aged 30 to 39 in good health and CMV-seronegative. CDR3 loop: CASSYQGAYTEAFF. CDR3 sequence (DNA): TGTGCCAGTAGCTATCAGGGGGCTTACACTGAAGCTTTCTTT.